These T cell receptor beta chains were read from a single sample in a study of human T cells and chemical hapten exposure. Via MiXCR, TCRdb re-called the RACE reads, giving one row per CDR3 protein. The sample contains under 60,000 distinct CDR3 sequences, 9.5% to 11% of which appear only once. This specimen was whole blood, taken in connection with sensitization to the hapten diphenylcyclopropenone (DPC). The receptors come from a woman in her 40s with alopecia areata. Some clones in this sample may be carry-over from other donors' samples. The CDR3 runs from the conserved cysteine through the conserved F or W. D genes are given only for firm matches. The size of a clone is reported for some rows only, either as once, few or many, or as a class for expanded clones.

size: few; D: NA; J: TRBJ2-3; V: TRBV11-2; length: 15; DNA: TGTGCCAGCAGCTTAGATTTTTCCCCAACTAATACGCAGTATTTT; CDR3: CASSLDFSPTNTQYF
size: few; D: NA; J: TRBJ2-3; V: TRBV6-1; length: 14; DNA: TGTGCCAGCGTCGACGGGAGTAGCACAGATACGCAGTATTTT; CDR3: CASVDGSSTDTQYF
size: many; D: NA; J: TRBJ2-7; V: TRBV20-1; length: 15; DNA: TGCAGTGCTAGAGTTCCGGGACGCTCGGGCTACGAGCAGTACTTC; CDR3: CSARVPGRSGYEQYF
size: NA; D: NA; J: TRBJ2-3; V: TRBV19; length: 14; DNA: TGTGCCAGTAGTAGCCCCGGGAACACAGATACGCAGTATTTT; CDR3: CASSSPGNTDTQYF
size: many; D: NA; J: TRBJ2-1; V: TRBV11-2; length: 12; DNA: TGTGCCAGCAGCTTAGGGCCTAGCGCCCCGTTCTTC; CDR3: CASSLGPSAPFF
size: NA; D: TRBD1; J: TRBJ1-2; V: TRBV2; length: 15; DNA: TGTGCCAGCAGGGACGGGACAGGGGAGGGCTATGGCTACACCTTC; CDR3: CASRDGTGEGYGYTF
size: NA; D: NA; J: TRBJ2-1; V: TRBV10-3; length: 14; DNA: TGTGCCATCAAGGGAGCAGGGAACCACAATGAGCAGTTCTTC; CDR3: CAIKGAGNHNEQFF
size: NA; D: TRBD1; J: TRBJ1-2; V: TRBV5-6; length: 14; DNA: TGTGCCGGCAGCTCGGACAGGGGAAGGTATGGCTACACCTTC; CDR3: CAGSSDRGRYGYTF
size: NA; D: NA; J: TRBJ2-3; V: TRBV7-2; length: 11; DNA: TGTGCCAGCAGCTCATGGGATACGCAGTATTTT; CDR3: CASSSWDTQYF
size: many; D: TRBD1; J: TRBJ2-5; V: TRBV29-1; length: 12; DNA: TGCAGCGCGGACAGGGGGCGAGAGACCCAGTACTTC; CDR3: CSADRGRETQYF
size: few; D: TRBD2; J: TRBJ2-7; V: TRBV29-1; length: 15; DNA: TGCAGCGTGGAGGGACTAGCGGGAATGAACTACGAGCAGTACTTC; CDR3: CSVEGLAGMNYEQYF
size: many; D: NA; J: TRBJ2-2; V: TRBV6-5; length: 16; DNA: TGTGCCAGCAGTTACCTCGACAGGCCGAACACCGGGGAGCTGTTTTTT; CDR3: CASSYLDRPNTGELFF
size: NA; D: NA; J: TRBJ1-1; V: TRBV28; length: 14; DNA: TGTGCCAGCAGTCCGGACGGGATGAGCACTGAAGCTTTCTTT; CDR3: CASSPDGMSTEAFF
size: many; D: NA; J: TRBJ1-4; V: TRBV7-2; length: 12; DNA: TGTGCCAGCAGCTCCCGGGGGGAAAAACTGTTTTTT; CDR3: CASSSRGEKLFF
size: few; D: TRBD2; J: TRBJ2-2; V: TRBV2; length: 15; DNA: TGTGCCAGCATCCCCAATAGCGGGGCCACCGGGGAGCTGTTTTTT; CDR3: CASIPNSGATGELFF
size: NA; D: NA; J: TRBJ2-7; V: TRBV28; length: 13; DNA: TGTGCCAGCAGCTCCCCCTCCACCGACGAGCAGTACTTC; CDR3: CASSSPSTDEQYF
size: NA; D: NA; J: TRBJ2-3; V: TRBV20-1; length: 12; DNA: TGCAGTGCAGAGGGACACGAAGATACGCAGTATTTT; CDR3: CSAEGHEDTQYF
size: NA; D: TRBD2; J: TRBJ2-7; V: TRBV4-2; length: 16; DNA: TGTGCCAGCAGCCAAGATGCGCGGACTAGCACCTACGAGCAGTACTTC; CDR3: CASSQDARTSTYEQYF
size: many; D: TRBD1; J: TRBJ1-6; V: TRBV7-2; length: 15; DNA: TGTGCCAGCAGCTTATGGGGACAGGGGAATTCACCCCTCCACTTT; CDR3: CASSLWGQGNSPLHF
size: NA; D: NA; J: TRBJ2-3; V: TRBV5-1; length: 12; DNA: TGCGCCAGCAGCTTGGACAGAGATACGCAGTATTTT; CDR3: CASSLDRDTQYF
size: many; D: NA; J: TRBJ2-1; V: TRBV7-2; length: 14; DNA: TGTGCCAGCAGCTTTCAGGCCACCCCAAGGCAGCAGTTCTTC; CDR3: CASSFQATPRQQFF
size: many; D: NA; J: TRBJ1-1; V: TRBV6-2/TRBV6-3; length: 14; DNA: TGTGCCAGCAGTTACTTCACAGAGAACACTGAAGCTTTCTTT; CDR3: CASSYFTENTEAFF
size: many; D: NA; J: TRBJ2-7; V: TRBV11-2; length: 14; DNA: TGTGCCAGCAGCTTAGGGGACTGGGGTAGTGAGCAGTACTTC; CDR3: CASSLGDWGSEQYF
size: many; D: NA; J: TRBJ1-1; V: TRBV28; length: 13; DNA: TGTGCCAGCAGATACCGGGACCTTGAGGGGGCTTTCTTT; CDR3: CASRYRDLEGAFF
size: many; D: NA; J: TRBJ1-5; V: TRBV7-7; length: 13; DNA: TGTGCCAGCAGCCCAGGCCGGGATCAGCCCCAGCATTTT; CDR3: CASSPGRDQPQHF
size: many; D: NA; J: TRBJ1-2; V: TRBV21-1; length: 20; DNA: TGTGCCAGCAGCAAAACTTTTTCGAGGGACACCGATCTTGACGACTATGGCTACACCTTC; CDR3: CASSKTFSRDTDLDDYGYTF
size: NA; D: NA; J: TRBJ2-2; V: TRBV7-8; length: 13; DNA: TGTGCCAGCAGCCAGGGATTGGGAGGGGAGCTGTTTTTT; CDR3: CASSQGLGGELFF
size: many; D: TRBD1; J: TRBJ1-2; V: TRBV19; length: 13; DNA: TGTGCCAGTTCGGACAGGGAACTCTATGGCTACACCTTC; CDR3: CASSDRELYGYTF
size: few; D: TRBD2; J: TRBJ2-2; V: TRBV2; length: 17; DNA: TGTGCCAGCAGTGAAGCAGGACTAGCGGAGAACACCGGGGAGCTGTTTTTT; CDR3: CASSEAGLAENTGELFF
size: many; D: TRBD1; J: TRBJ2-6; V: TRBV3-1; length: 15; DNA: TGTGCCAGCAGCGAGGACAGGGCCGGGGCCAACGTCCTGACTTTC; CDR3: CASSEDRAGANVLTF
size: NA; D: TRBD2; J: TRBJ2-3; V: TRBV28; length: 15; DNA: TGTGCCAGCGGCAGACCGGGGGGGGGCACAGATACGCAGTATTTT; CDR3: CASGRPGGGTDTQYF
size: once; D: TRBD1; J: TRBJ1-3; V: TRBV18; length: 16; DNA: TGTGCCAGCTCACCACCGATGGGACAGGCTGGAAACACCATATATTTT; CDR3: CASSPPMGQAGNTIYF
size: NA; D: NA; J: TRBJ2-7; V: TRBV6-6; length: 14; DNA: TGTGCCAGCAGTTCTCAACAGGGTACCTACGAGCAGTACTTC; CDR3: CASSSQQGTYEQYF
size: few; D: TRBD2; J: TRBJ2-5; V: TRBV7-2; length: 16; DNA: TGTGCCAGCAGCTTAGCGACTAGCGGGGGGGTGGAGACCCAGTACTTC; CDR3: CASSLATSGGVETQYF
size: few; D: NA; J: TRBJ2-2; V: TRBV18; length: 15; DNA: TGTGCCAGCTCACCACAGGACAAGAACACCGGGGAGCTGTTTTTT; CDR3: CASSPQDKNTGELFF
size: few; D: TRBD1; J: TRBJ1-1; V: TRBV10-2; length: 14; DNA: TGCGCCAGCAGTGCTGGGACAGTCAGGCTGGAAGCTTTCTTT; CDR3: CASSAGTVRLEAFF
size: many; D: NA; J: TRBJ2-7; V: TRBV6-1; length: 11; DNA: TGTGCCAGCAGTGAGACCTACGAGCAGTACTTC; CDR3: CASSETYEQYF
size: NA; D: TRBD1; J: TRBJ1-2; V: TRBV3-1; length: 16; DNA: TGTGCCAGCAGCCAACGGGACAGGGAAGAGTACTATGGCTACACCTTC; CDR3: CASSQRDREEYYGYTF
size: NA; D: TRBD2; J: TRBJ2-3; V: TRBV10-1; length: 17; DNA: TGCGCCAGCAGCGAGAATATTCTAGCGGGGTTCACAGATACGCAGTATTTT; CDR3: CASSENILAGFTDTQYF
size: few; D: TRBD1; J: TRBJ1-2; V: TRBV20-1; length: 15; DNA: TGCAGTGCACCCAAACAGGGGGGAGGCAGCTATGGCTACACCTTC; CDR3: CSAPKQGGGSYGYTF
size: few; D: TRBD1; J: TRBJ2-7; V: TRBV6-5; length: 15; DNA: TGTGCCAGCAGTTACCCGGGACAGGGTCTATACGAGCAGTACTTC; CDR3: CASSYPGQGLYEQYF
size: NA; D: TRBD1; J: TRBJ1-1; V: TRBV12-3/TRBV12-4; length: 14; DNA: TGTGCCAGCAGGGGACAGGCGGCGAACACTGAAGCTTTCTTT; CDR3: CASRGQAANTEAFF
size: NA; D: TRBD2; J: TRBJ2-1; V: TRBV19; length: 12; DNA: TGTGCCAGTAGTATAGGGGAGGGTGAGCAGTTCTTC; CDR3: CASSIGEGEQFF
size: NA; D: NA; J: TRBJ1-1; V: TRBV12-3/TRBV12-4; length: 15; DNA: TGTGCCAGCAGGCCAGGCGGGCGGTTGAACACTGAAGCTTTCTTT; CDR3: CASRPGGRLNTEAFF
size: few; D: NA; J: TRBJ1-1; V: TRBV3-1; length: 13; DNA: TGTGCCAGCAGCCAAGATAGAAGGACTGAAGCTTTCTTT; CDR3: CASSQDRRTEAFF
size: NA; D: NA; J: TRBJ2-2; V: TRBV9; length: 16; DNA: TGTGCCAGCAGTGCGATAGGGGAGCGGAACACCGGGGAGCTGTTTTTT; CDR3: CASSAIGERNTGELFF